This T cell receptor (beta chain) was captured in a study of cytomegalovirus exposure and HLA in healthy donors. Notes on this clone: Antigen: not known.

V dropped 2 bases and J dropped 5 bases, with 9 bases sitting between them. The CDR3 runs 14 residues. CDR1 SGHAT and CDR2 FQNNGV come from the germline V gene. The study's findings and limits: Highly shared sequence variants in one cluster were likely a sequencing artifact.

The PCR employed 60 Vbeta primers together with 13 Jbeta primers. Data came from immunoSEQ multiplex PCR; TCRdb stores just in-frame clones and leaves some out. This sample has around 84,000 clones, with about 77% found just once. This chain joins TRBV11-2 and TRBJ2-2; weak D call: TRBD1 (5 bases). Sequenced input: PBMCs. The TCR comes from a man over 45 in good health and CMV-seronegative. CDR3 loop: CASSLKRGTGELFF. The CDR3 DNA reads TGTGCCAGCAGCTTAAAAAGGGGTACCGGGGAGCTGTTTTTT.